This T cell receptor (beta chain) appears in the sequencing data of a study of cytomegalovirus exposure and HLA in healthy donors (dated by TCRdb to 2016 to 2017). Notes on the research overall: A later analysis indicated that the 130 or so validation repertoires were generated on the platform also employed for the 650 to 850 repertoires of the first cohort. The study was designed to test whether signatures of past pathogen exposure could be identified by cataloging public T cell receptors. Along with the roughly 670-subject first cohort, a separate validation cohort of more than 90 different subjects was used. To predict cytomegalovirus infection status, the study combined high-throughput TCR immunosequencing, statistical association of individual TCRs with disease status, and machine learning.

Library prep was done by the immunoSEQ multiplex PCR assay. The source study handled its data this way. To diagnose cytomegalovirus status from the catalog of TCR beta chain sequences, a statistical classification framework was built. TCRdb took this table from immuneACCESS and kept in-frame rearrangements with V and J called. Such tables lack part of the clones; where checked against another copy, unresolved V genes explain under half of the gap, and the rest is unexplained. V, J and clone size reflect that table, while D and trimming were determined from the DNA. The sample table records roughly 200,000 clones; about 80% of these occur just once. The ten most abundant clones make up 2.5% to 3.5% of the sample. As regards this clone: Its specific antigen is unknown. One base away there is no much larger clone; base qualities are not given.

Donors formed part of the validation cohort, which comprised 120 subjects and was distinct from the first cohort of under 850 subjects. V is pruned by 8 bases and J by 7 bases, leaving 5 bases of the junction without a gene match. Including the terminal cysteine and phenylalanine, the CDR3 comprises 13 residues. This entry keeps only the CDR3 DNA: 39 bases, framed from base 1. CDR1 SGHTA and CDR2 FQGTGA are derived from the germline V gene. General study outcomes and caveats: A later analysis lacked HLA typing for the validation cohort, so it scored co-occurrence in that cohort across all 120 or so repertoires. The authors suggested that the approach could potentially be extended to other disease states and immunological phenotypes. In vitro tests confirmed that a few of the cytomegalovirus-associated TCR beta chains recognize cytomegalovirus antigens. The study gave a list of under 200 TCR beta chains associated with cytomegalovirus. Subsequent analysis determined that TCRs grouped into clusters in the first cohort also showed a tendency toward co-occurrence across the 120 validation repertoires, and 94% of cluster scores exceeded 0. The classifier was reported to diagnose cytomegalovirus status with high specificity and sensitivity in both the original and validation cohorts. While some public TCRs were present in many individuals, most TCR sequences turned up only very rarely across donors.

The sequenced sample consisted of PBMCs. The rearrangement joined TRBV7-3 to TRBJ2-1, and TRBD2 matches 10 of the central bases. The receptor's source is a woman between 18 and 30 years old in good health and CMV-seropositive. The DNA is TGTGCCAGCTCCAGCGGGGGGGTGAATGAGCAGTTCTTC. This encodes CASSSGGVNEQFF.